One sample yielded the 3 T cell receptor beta chains listed below, sequenced in a study of T cells in Graves' hyperthyroidism and ophthalmopathy. TCR beta CDR3 region amplification was performed from RNA transcripts. First-round RT-PCR with HTBI primers amplified the TCR CDR3 region. TCRdb re-called the multiplex PCR reads with MiXCR, one entry per CDR3 protein. The sample has approximately 600,000 distinct CDR3 sequences; over 12% are singletons. Material for sequencing was blood. The receptors stem from a woman between 40 and 55 years old with Graves' ophthalmopathy.

This clonotype was detected many times. The chain links TRBV30 to TRBJ2-7; weak D call: TRBD2 (6 bases). V lost 0 bases, J lost 4 bases, and 13 bases lay in between. There are 14 residues in the CDR3. The germline V gene encodes CDR1 GTSNPN and CDR2 SVGIG (reference sequence). CDR3 protein: CAWSVSSGGYEQYF. The CDR3 DNA is TGTGCCTGGAGTGTTAGTAGCGGAGGTTACGAGCAGTACTTC.

In its sample, this clonotype was seen many times. V gene TRBV5-1 combines with J gene TRBJ2-7; D unclear. The CDR3 spans 14 residues. Trimming pared 2 bases from V and 1 base from J, leaving 10 bases between. Germline CDR1 SGHRS, CDR2 YFSETQ. The CDR3 nucleotides read TGCGCCAGCAGCTTCAGTCGCGATTCCTACGAGCAGTACTTC. Its translation: CASSFSRDSYEQYF.

This clonotype has at least ten counts. V is TRBV12-3 or TRBV12-4 and J is TRBJ2-7; D is ambiguous. The CDR3 is made up of 12 amino acids. With 1 base removed from V and 3 bases from J, the gap between germline ends came to 4 bases. The CDR3 DNA reads TGTGCCAGCAGTTTAGTCAACTACGAGCAGTACTTC. It is translated as CASSLVNYEQYF.